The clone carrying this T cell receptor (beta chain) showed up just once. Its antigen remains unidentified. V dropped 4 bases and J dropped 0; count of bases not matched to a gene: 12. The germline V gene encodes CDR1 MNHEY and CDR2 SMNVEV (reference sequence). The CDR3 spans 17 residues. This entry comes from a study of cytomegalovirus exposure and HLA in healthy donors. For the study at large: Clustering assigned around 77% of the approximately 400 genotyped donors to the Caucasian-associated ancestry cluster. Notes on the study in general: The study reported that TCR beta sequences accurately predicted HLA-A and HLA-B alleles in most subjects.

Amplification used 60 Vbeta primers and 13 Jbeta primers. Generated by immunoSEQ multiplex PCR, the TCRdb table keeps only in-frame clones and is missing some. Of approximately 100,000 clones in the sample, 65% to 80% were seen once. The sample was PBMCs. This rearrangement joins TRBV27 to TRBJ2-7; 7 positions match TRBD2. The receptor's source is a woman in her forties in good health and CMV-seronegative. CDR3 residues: CASSWRTPTGGSYEQYF. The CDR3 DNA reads TGTGCCAGCAGTTGGCGCACCCCTACGGGGGGCTCCTACGAGCAGTACTTC.